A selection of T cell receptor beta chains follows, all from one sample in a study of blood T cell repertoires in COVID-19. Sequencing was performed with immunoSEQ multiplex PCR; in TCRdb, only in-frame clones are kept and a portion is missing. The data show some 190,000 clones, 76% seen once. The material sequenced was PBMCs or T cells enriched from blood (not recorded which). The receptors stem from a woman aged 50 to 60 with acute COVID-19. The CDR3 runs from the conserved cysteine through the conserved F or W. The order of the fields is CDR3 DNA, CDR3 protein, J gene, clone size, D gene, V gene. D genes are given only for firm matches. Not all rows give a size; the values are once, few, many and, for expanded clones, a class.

TGCGCCAGCAGCGATTCCCCCCTGAGGCTCTCTGGAAACACCATATATTTT CASSDSPLRLSGNTIYF TRBJ1-3 NA NA TRBV4-1
TGTGCCAGCAGCACTATCCCTGAAGCTTTCTTT CASSTIPEAFF TRBJ1-1 few NA TRBV7-9
TGTGCCAGCAGCTTGGGGGGACAAGGAGACCTTAACACTGAAGCTTTCTTT CASSLGGQGDLNTEAFF TRBJ1-1 NA NA TRBV5-6
TGTGCCAGCAGTGAATCCACGGGACAGAATAATTCACCCCTCCACTTT CASSESTGQNNSPLHF TRBJ1-6 few TRBD1 TRBV6-4
TGTGCCAGCAGCTTACCGCAGGGGGCCCTGGTAAACACTGAAGCTTTCTTT CASSLPQGALVNTEAFF TRBJ1-1 once TRBD1 TRBV7-9
TGTGCCTGGAGTGTGGACAGGAGTTGGCAAGAGACCCAGTACTTC CAWSVDRSWQETQYF TRBJ2-5 NA TRBD1 TRBV30
TGCGCCAGCAGCCAAGATCAAGCGGGGGGCCAAGAGACCCAGTACTTC CASSQDQAGGQETQYF TRBJ2-5 once TRBD2 TRBV4-1
TGTGCCAGTACAATTTACACCGGGGAGCTGTTTTTT CASTIYTGELFF TRBJ2-2 NA NA TRBV19
TGCGCCAGCAGTGGACAGGGGAACACTGAAGCTTTCTTT CASSGQGNTEAFF TRBJ1-1 few TRBD1 TRBV10-2
TGTGCCAGCAGACAGGGGGGGGCTAACTATGGCTACACCTTC CASRQGGANYGYTF TRBJ1-2 NA TRBD1 TRBV27
TGTGCCAGCGCCACCGACACCGCGGGCACTGAAGCTTTCTTT CASATDTAGTEAFF TRBJ1-1 NA NA TRBV7-9
TGTGCCACCAGTGATTTAAGCGGGAGCTCCTACAATGAGCAGTTCTTC CATSDLSGSSYNEQFF TRBJ2-1 NA TRBD2 TRBV24-1
TGTGCCAGCTCACCACCCGAGGAACCAGATACGCAGTATTTT CASSPPEEPDTQYF TRBJ2-3 NA NA TRBV18
TGTGCCAGCAGCTCGCGGACAGGGTCGGGTGAAAAACTGTTTTTT CASSSRTGSGEKLFF TRBJ1-4 once TRBD1 TRBV7-8
TGTGCCAGCAGCCCCCGGCGGGGAACGAACACTGAAGCTTTCTTT CASSPRRGTNTEAFF TRBJ1-1 NA NA TRBV11-2
TGTGCCATCAGTGATCCGGGGGACTTCCTCGACACAGATACGCAGTATTTT CAISDPGDFLDTDTQYF TRBJ2-3 NA NA TRBV10-3
TGTGCCAGCTCAGGGACAGGCCTGAACACTGAAGCTTTCTTT CASSGTGLNTEAFF TRBJ1-1 NA TRBD1 TRBV18